This T cell receptor (beta chain) was sequenced for a study of T cells in Graves' hyperthyroidism and ophthalmopathy. Individuals with ophthalmopathy presented a Clinical Activity Score of at least 3, a NOSPECS grade of at least 4 and a duration under 3 months. This clonotype was recorded at least ten times. Amplification targeted TCR beta CDR3 regions from RNA transcripts. TCR CDR3 regions were first amplified by RT-PCR with HTBI primers. TCRdb recomputed calls from the multiplex PCR reads with MiXCR, one row per CDR3 protein. This repertoire shows over 400,000 distinct CDR3 sequences, roughly 14% found once; its top ten account for over 10%. This CDR3 is 14 amino acids long. V was shortened by 6 bases and J by 4 bases, with 13 bases between the two germline ends. CDR1 and CDR2 from the germline V gene are SNHLY and FYNNEI.

This clonotype was obtained from a man younger than 35 with Graves' ophthalmopathy. The sample was blood. The chain recombines TRBV2 with TRBJ2-1, with D possibly being TRBD1 or TRBD2 (5 bases each). CDR3 bases: TGTGCCAGCAGGACCCGGGACCTATACAATGAGCAGTTCTTC. Translated, it gives CASRTRDLYNEQFF.